The entry below describes one TCR beta chain. Its antigen specificity is not known. No quality values exist for individual bases; no much larger clone is one base distant. TCRbeta CDR3 regions were amplified from genomic DNA using the immunoSEQ Assay, a bias-controlled multiplex PCR. Per the source publication's procedure: Nucleated cell counts per sample were estimated from amplification of reference gene primers within the assay. To quantify the absolute abundance of each unique TCRbeta CDR3 rearrangement, sequence reads were collapsed and filtered. For each sample, productive Simpson clonality was calculated as the square root of Simpson's diversity index across productive rearrangements. TCRdb holds this immuneACCESS table with in-frame rearrangements only. Some clones are missing; in checked studies, unresolved V genes explain under half, and the rest has no known cause. V and J calls and clone size are those listed in that table; D and trimming were worked out from the DNA. This sample holds under 20,000 clones; around nine tenths were observed only once. Clones ranked in the top ten supply over 4% of the sample.

The collaborating institutions used their own protocols to collect whole blood in K2EDTA tubes. For TCRbeta analysis, collaborators shipped samples in one of three forms: frozen whole blood, isolated PBMCs, or DNA extracted from either of those sample types. V is cut by 2 bases and J by 4 bases, and the space between the germline ends is 9 bases. Including the terminal cysteine and phenylalanine, the CDR3 comprises 14 residues. Of all the DNA, just the CDR3 is kept, 42 bases in frame from base 1. Via the germline V gene (reference sequence), CDR1 is LNHDA and CDR2 SQIVND. This entry is derived from a study of blood T cell repertoires in COVID-19 (TCRdb year 2020). For the wider study: Collaborator samples came from the United States, Italy and Spain and covered acute and convalescent phases of COVID-19. The prospective study material was composed of cDNA or gDNA derived from T cells, B-cell-depleted T cells, or PBMCs. The dataset comprised deeply sampled blood TCRbeta repertoires from subjects exposed to, actively infected with, or recovered from COVID-19. The repertoires were released in a freely available public database meant as a resource for research on the immune response to SARS-CoV-2. The samples were drawn from the first 160 participants of the ongoing ImmuneRACE study and from 1,200 or so subjects provided by 6 global collaborators. The sample metadata nearly always contained a de-identified subject ID, COVID-19 status, age in years and sex. Where available, HLA class I and class II types were taken from metadata supplied by the sample provider and were not determined by assay-based typing. The paper's findings and limits, for the study overall: Clinical and demographic metadata were provided uncurated, with the amount varying by source and participant.

The chain is made from TRBV19 and TRBJ2-1; no confident D gene assignment can be made. What was sequenced was peripheral blood. The clonotype originates from a human donor in a cohort sampled during active COVID-19. The CDR3 corresponds to CASSIPLRYNEQFF. The DNA sequence is given as TGTGCCAGTAGTATACCCCTGAGGTACAATGAGCAGTTCTTC. With the rest looked up from the reference TRBV19 and TRBJ2-1 genes rather than sequenced, the full variable domain is DGGITQSPKYLFRKEGQNVTLSCEQNLNHDAMYWYRQDPGQGLRLIYYSQIVNDFQKGDIAEGYSVSREKKESFPLTVTSAQKNPTAFYLCASSIPLRYNEQFFGPGTRLTVL.